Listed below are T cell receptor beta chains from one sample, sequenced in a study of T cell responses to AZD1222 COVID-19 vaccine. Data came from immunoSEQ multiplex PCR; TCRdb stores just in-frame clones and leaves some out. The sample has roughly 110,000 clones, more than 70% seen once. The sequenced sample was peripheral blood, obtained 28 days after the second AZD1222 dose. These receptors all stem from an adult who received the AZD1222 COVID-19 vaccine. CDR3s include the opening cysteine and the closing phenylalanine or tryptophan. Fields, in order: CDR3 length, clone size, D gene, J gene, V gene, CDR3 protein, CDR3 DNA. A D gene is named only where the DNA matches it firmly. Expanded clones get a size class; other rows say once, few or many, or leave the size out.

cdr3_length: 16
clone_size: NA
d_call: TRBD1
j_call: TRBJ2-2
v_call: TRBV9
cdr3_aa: CASSVYRGPNTGELFF
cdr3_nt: TGTGCCAGCAGCGTATACAGGGGGCCGAACACCGGGGAGCTGTTTTTT

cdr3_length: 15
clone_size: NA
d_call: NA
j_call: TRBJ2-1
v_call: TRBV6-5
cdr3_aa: CASSRGGFSYNEQFF
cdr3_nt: TGTGCCAGCAGTCGCGGGGGCTTCTCCTACAATGAGCAGTTCTTC

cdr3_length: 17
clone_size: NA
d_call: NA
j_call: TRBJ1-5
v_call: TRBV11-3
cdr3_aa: CASSLGSTLGSNQPQHF
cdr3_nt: TGTGCCAGCAGCTTAGGGTCTACTTTGGGTAGCAATCAGCCCCAGCATTTT

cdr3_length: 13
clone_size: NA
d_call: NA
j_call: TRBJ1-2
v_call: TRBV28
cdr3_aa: CASSLYGAIRYTF
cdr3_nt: TGTGCCAGCAGTTTATACGGGGCGATCCGCTACACCTTC

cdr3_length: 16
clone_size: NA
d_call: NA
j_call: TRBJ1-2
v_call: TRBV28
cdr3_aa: CASSTLRQDRNYGYTF
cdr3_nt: TGTGCCAGCAGCACCCTCAGACAGGATCGGAACTATGGCTACACCTTC

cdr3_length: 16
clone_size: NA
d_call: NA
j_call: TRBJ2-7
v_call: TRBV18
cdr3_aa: CASSPARNSMSGEQYF
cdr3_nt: TGTGCCAGCTCACCAGCGAGGAATTCCATGTCGGGCGAGCAGTACTTC

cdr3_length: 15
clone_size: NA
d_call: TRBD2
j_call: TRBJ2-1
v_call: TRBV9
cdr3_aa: CASSVGSSGGNEQFF
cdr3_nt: TGTGCCAGCAGCGTAGGGTCTAGCGGGGGGAATGAGCAGTTCTTC

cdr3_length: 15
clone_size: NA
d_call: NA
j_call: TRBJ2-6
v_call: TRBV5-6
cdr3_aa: CASSFRGSGANVLTF
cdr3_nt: TGTGCCAGCAGCTTCAGGGGCTCTGGGGCCAACGTCCTGACTTTC

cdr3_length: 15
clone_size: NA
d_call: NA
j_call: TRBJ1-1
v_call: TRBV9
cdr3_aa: CASSVEGRAGAEAFF
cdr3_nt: TGTGCCAGCAGCGTAGAAGGTCGGGCTGGGGCTGAAGCTTTCTTT

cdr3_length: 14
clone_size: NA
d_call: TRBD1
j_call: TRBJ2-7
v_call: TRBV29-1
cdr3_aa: CSVAFDGQGGEQYF
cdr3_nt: TGCAGCGTTGCCTTTGACGGACAGGGCGGCGAGCAGTACTTC

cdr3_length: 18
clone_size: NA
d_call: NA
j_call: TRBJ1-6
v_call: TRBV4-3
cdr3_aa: CASSQDRPPVGYNSPLHF
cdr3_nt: TGCGCCAGCAGCCAAGATCGGCCCCCGGTAGGCTATAATTCACCCCTCCACTTT

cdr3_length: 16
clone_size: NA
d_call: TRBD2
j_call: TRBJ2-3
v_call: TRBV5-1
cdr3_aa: CASRRGGEVSTDTQYF
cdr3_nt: TGCGCCAGCAGGCGCGGGGGGGAGGTTAGCACAGATACGCAGTATTTT

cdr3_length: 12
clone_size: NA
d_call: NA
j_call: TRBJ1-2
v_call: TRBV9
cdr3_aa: CASSGSQHGYTF
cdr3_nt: TGTGCCAGCAGCGGCTCACAGCATGGCTACACCTTC

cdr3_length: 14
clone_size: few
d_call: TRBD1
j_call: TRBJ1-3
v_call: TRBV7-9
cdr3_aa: CASGRTGGGNTIYF
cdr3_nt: TGTGCCTCCGGTCGGACAGGGGGCGGAAACACCATATATTTT

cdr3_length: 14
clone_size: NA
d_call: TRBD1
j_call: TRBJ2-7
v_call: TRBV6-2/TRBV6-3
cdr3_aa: CASSYFGDSYEQYF
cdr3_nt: TGTGCCAGCAGTTACTTTGGGGACAGCTACGAGCAGTACTTC

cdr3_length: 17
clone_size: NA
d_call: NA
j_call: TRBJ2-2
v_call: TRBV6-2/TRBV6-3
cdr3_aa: CASSYGRGPTNTGELFF
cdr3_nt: TGTGCCAGCAGTTACGGTCGGGGGCCGACGAACACCGGGGAGCTGTTTTTT

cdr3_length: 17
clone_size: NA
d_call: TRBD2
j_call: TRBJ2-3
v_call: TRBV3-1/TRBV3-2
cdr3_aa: CASSQLGSGGRTDTQYF
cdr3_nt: TGTGCCAGCAGCCAGTTGGGTAGCGGGGGGAGGACAGATACGCAGTATTTT

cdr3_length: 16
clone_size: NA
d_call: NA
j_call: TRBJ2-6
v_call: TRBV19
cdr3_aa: CASSIRFSSGANVLTF
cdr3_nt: TGTGCCAGTAGTATCAGGTTCAGTTCCGGGGCCAACGTCCTGACTTTC

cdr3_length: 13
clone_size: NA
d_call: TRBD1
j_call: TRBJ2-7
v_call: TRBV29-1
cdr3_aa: CSVGGQGVYEQYF
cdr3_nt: TGCAGCGTTGGGGGGCAGGGGGTCTACGAGCAGTACTTC

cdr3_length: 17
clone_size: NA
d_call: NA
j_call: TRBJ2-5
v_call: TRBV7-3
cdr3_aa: CASSRQVISLYKETQYF
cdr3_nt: TGTGCCAGCAGCCGACAGGTAATATCCCTCTACAAAGAGACCCAGTACTTC

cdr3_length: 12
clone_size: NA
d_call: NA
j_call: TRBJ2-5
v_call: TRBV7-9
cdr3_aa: CASSPVWTTQYF
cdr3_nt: TGTGCCAGCAGCCCCGTATGGACGACCCAGTACTTC

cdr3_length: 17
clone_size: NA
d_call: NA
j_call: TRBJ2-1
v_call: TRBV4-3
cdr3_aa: CASSQDGGPASYNEQFF
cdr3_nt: TGCGCCAGCAGCCAAGATGGTGGACCAGCCTCCTACAATGAGCAGTTCTTC

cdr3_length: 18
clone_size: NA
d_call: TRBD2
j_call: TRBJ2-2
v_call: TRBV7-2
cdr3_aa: CASSLGAGAGGPTGELFF
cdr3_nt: TGTGCCAGCAGCTTAGGGGCCGGAGCGGGGGGGCCCACCGGGGAGCTGTTTTTT

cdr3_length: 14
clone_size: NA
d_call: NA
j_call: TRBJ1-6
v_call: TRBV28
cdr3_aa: CASKQQGYNSPLHF
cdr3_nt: TGTGCCAGCAAACAACAGGGTTATAATTCACCCCTCCACTTT

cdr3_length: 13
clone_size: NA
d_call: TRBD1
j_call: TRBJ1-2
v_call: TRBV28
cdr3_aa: CASSSGQGAIYTF
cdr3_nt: TGTGCCAGCAGTTCGGGACAGGGGGCAATCTACACCTTC

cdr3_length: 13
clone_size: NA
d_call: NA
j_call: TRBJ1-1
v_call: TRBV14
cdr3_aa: CASSQDLRGEAFF
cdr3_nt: TGTGCCAGCAGCCAAGATCTGCGAGGTGAAGCTTTCTTT

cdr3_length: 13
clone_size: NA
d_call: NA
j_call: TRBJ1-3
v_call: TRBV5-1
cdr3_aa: CASSSGSGNTIYF
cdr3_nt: TGCGCCAGCAGCTCTGGCTCTGGAAACACCATATATTTT

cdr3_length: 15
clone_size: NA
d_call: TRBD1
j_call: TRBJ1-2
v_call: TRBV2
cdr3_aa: CASSEGGRGGSGYTF
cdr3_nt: TGTGCCAGCAGTGAAGGGGGCAGGGGGGGATCCGGCTACACCTTC

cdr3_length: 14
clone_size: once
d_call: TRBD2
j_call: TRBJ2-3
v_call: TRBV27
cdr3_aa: CASSRTSGPDTQYF
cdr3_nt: TGTGCCAGCAGTCGGACTAGCGGTCCAGATACGCAGTATTTT

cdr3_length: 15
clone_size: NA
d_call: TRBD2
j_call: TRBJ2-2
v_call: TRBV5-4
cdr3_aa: CASSLTSGGTGELFF
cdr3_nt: TGTGCCAGCAGTCTGACTAGCGGGGGCACCGGGGAGCTGTTTTTT

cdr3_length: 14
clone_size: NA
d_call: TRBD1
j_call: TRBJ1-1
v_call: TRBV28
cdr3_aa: CASSIPGQGTEAFF
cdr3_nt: TGTGCCAGCAGTATTCCGGGACAGGGGACTGAAGCTTTCTTT

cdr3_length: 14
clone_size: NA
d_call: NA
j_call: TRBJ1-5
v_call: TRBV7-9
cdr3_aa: CASSRGGSNQPQHF
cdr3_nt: TGTGCCAGCAGCCGGGGAGGTAGCAATCAGCCCCAGCATTTT

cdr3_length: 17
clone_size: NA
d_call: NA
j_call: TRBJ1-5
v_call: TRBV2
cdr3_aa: CASSPFLGQTTYQPQHF
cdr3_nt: TGTGCCAGCAGTCCGTTTTTAGGACAGACGACGTATCAGCCCCAGCATTTT

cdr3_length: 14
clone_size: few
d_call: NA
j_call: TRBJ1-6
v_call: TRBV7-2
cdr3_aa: CASSSSQQISPLHF
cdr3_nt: TGTGCCAGCAGCTCGAGCCAGCAAATTTCACCCCTCCACTTT

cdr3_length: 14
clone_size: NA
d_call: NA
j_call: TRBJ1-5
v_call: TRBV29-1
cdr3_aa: CSVGTGSGNQPQHF
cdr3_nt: TGCAGCGTGGGTACAGGGTCCGGCAATCAGCCCCAGCATTTT

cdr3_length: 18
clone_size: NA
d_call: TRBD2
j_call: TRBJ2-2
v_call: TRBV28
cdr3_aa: CASSSPENRGANTGELFF
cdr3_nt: TGTGCCAGCAGTTCACCTGAGAACCGGGGGGCGAACACCGGGGAGCTGTTTTTT

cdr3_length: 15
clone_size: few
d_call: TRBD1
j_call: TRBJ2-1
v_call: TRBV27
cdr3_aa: CASSLSPGTGDEQFF
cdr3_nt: TGTGCCAGCAGTTTATCCCCAGGGACAGGGGATGAGCAGTTCTTC

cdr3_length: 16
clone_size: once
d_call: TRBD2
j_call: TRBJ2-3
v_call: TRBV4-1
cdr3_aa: CASSQETSGGTDTQYF
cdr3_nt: TGCGCCAGCAGCCAAGAGACTAGCGGGGGGACAGATACGCAGTATTTT

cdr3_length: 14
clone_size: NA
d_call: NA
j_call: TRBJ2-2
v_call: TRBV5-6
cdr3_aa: CASSPGVYTGELFF
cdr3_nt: TGTGCCAGCAGCCCGGGGGTATATACCGGGGAGCTGTTTTTT

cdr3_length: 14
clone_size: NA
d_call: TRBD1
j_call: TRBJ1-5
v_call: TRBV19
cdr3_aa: CASSPGQVYQPQHF
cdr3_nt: TGTGCCAGTTCCCCGGGACAGGTTTATCAGCCCCAGCATTTT

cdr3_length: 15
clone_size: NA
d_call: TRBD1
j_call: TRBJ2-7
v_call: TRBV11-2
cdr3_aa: CASSLRTGSSYEQYF
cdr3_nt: TGTGCCAGCAGCTTAAGGACAGGAAGCTCCTACGAGCAGTACTTC

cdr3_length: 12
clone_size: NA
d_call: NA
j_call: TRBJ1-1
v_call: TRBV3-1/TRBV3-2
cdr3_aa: CASRHQRGSAFF
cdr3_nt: TGTGCCAGCAGACACCAACGGGGCTCGGCTTTCTTT

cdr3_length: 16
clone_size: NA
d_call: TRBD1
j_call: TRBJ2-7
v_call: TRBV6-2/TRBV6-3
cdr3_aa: CASSYRQGVISYEQYF
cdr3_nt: TGTGCCAGCAGTTACCGACAGGGGGTCATTTCGTACGAGCAGTACTTC